The T cell receptor beta chain described here comes from a study of cytomegalovirus exposure and HLA in healthy donors. Germline CDR1 and CDR2: MNHEY and SMNVEV (reference sequence). This CDR3 has 15 amino acids. J was trimmed by 13 bases and V by 5 bases; bases with no gene match: 14. Amplification used 60 Vbeta primers and 13 Jbeta primers. Profiling relied on immunoSEQ multiplex PCR, and the TCRdb table lists in-frame clones only, not all of them. The data hold about 200,000 clones, with about 83% observed a single time. This sequence was found in a girl under 18 in good health and CMV-seronegative. The chain combines TRBV27 with TRBJ2-1; 10 positions agree with TRBD2. Sequencing was carried out using PBMCs. CDR3 sequence: CASSPLAGAALNQFF. CDR3 nucleotide sequence: TGTGCCAGCAGTCCCCTAGCGGGGGCCGCGCTCAATCAGTTCTTC.